A selection of T cell receptor beta chains follows, all from one sample in a study of cytomegalovirus exposure and HLA in healthy donors. Assay used: immunoSEQ multiplex PCR; TCRdb lists only in-frame clones, some missing. The table lists about 67,000 clones, more than 70% of them singletons. The specimen was PBMCs. Receptor source: a man aged 35 to 55 in good health and CMV-seronegative. CDR3s include the opening cysteine and the closing phenylalanine or tryptophan. D genes are given only for firm matches. Not all rows give a size; the values are once, few, many and, for expanded clones, a class.

j_call,d_call,v_call,clone_size,cdr3_aa,cdr3_nt
TRBJ1-5,-,TRBV7-7,-,CASSQGANQPQHF,TGTGCCAGCAGCCAAGGGGCCAATCAGCCCCAGCATTTT
TRBJ1-2,-,TRBV20-1,-,CSAIQVGYTF,TGCAGTGCTATACAAGTCGGCTACACCTTC
TRBJ1-6,-,TRBV12-5,-,CASGPETFSYNSPLHF,TGTGCTAGTGGCCCAGAAACATTCTCCTATAATTCACCCCTCCACTTT
TRBJ2-2,TRBD2,TRBV19,-,CASSIVQRGSGELFF,TGTGCCAGTAGTATAGTCCAGCGGGGGAGCGGGGAGCTGTTTTTT
TRBJ2-3,-,TRBV7-9,once,CASSLGWVDTQDF,TGTGCCAGCAGCTTAGGGTGGGTAGATACGCAGGATTTT
TRBJ1-4,-,TRBV19,once,CASAMNGGGFTNEKLFF,TGTGCCAGTGCGATGAACGGCGGGGGATTTACTAATGAAAAACTGTTTTTT
TRBJ1-2,-,TRBV7-9,-,CASNLWGRSGYTF,TGTGCCAGCAACCTCTGGGGGCGAAGTGGCTACACCTTC
TRBJ2-3,-,TRBV5-1,-,CASSLVPSSTDTQYF,TGCGCCAGCAGCTTGGTTCCCTCTAGCACAGATACGCAGTATTTT
TRBJ2-6,TRBD1,TRBV7-9,once,CASSLGQGDSGANVLTF,TGTGCCAGCAGCTTAGGACAGGGCGACTCTGGGGCCAACGTCCTGACTTTC
TRBJ2-1,-,TRBV2,-,CASSSRGSSYNEQFF,TGTGCCAGCAGTAGCCGGGGGAGCTCCTACAATGAGCAGTTCTTC
TRBJ2-5,-,TRBV6-5,-,CASSYSMRETQYF,TGTGCCAGCAGTTACAGCATGAGGGAGACCCAGTACTTC
TRBJ1-4,-,TRBV9,-,CASSEGDSSDEKLFF,TGTGCCAGCAGCGAGGGTGACAGCTCGGATGAAAAACTGTTTTTT
TRBJ2-7,TRBD1,TRBV5-5,-,CASSIGQGTYEQYF,TGTGCCAGCAGCATTGGACAGGGTACTTACGAGCAGTACTTC
TRBJ1-2,TRBD1,TRBV5-1,-,CASSLGDRVSFGYGYTF,TGCGCCAGCAGCTTGGGGGACAGAGTCTCCTTCGGCTATGGCTACACCTTC
TRBJ2-5,-,TRBV13,-,CASSPLLAAQETQYF,TGTGCCAGCAGCCCCCTGTTAGCGGCCCAAGAGACCCAGTACTTC
TRBJ2-2,-,TRBV6-5,-,CASSYGEHTGELFF,TGTGCCAGCAGTTACGGGGAGCACACCGGGGAGCTGTTTTTT
TRBJ2-2,-,TRBV5-1,few,CASSTDTFTGELFF,TGCGCCAGCAGCACAGACACATTCACCGGGGAGCTGTTTTTT
TRBJ2-3,-,TRBV10-1,-,CASSEAPTSPLTDTQYF,TGCGCCAGCAGTGAGGCCCCAACTAGTCCCCTCACAGATACGCAGTATTTT
TRBJ2-7,-,TRBV13,-,CASSPLSYEQYF,TGTGCCAGCAGCCCCCTCTCCTACGAGCAGTACTTC
TRBJ2-2,-,TRBV21-1,-,CASEVHPMNTGELFF,TGTGCCAGCGAGGTCCACCCCATGAACACCGGGGAGCTGTTTTTT
TRBJ1-3,-,TRBV2,-,CASQKEGSSGNTIYF,TGTGCCAGCCAAAAGGAGGGGAGCTCTGGAAACACCATATATTTT
TRBJ1-1,-,TRBV7-9,-,CASSFLETEAFF,TGTGCCAGCAGCTTTTTAGAGACTGAAGCTTTCTTT
TRBJ2-7,TRBD1,TRBV27,-,CASSSRGRFYEQYF,TGTGCCAGCAGTTCCAGGGGGCGCTTCTACGAGCAGTACTTC
TRBJ2-7,TRBD2,TRBV6-5,-,CASTSTSGSREQYF,TGTGCCAGCACCTCGACGAGCGGGAGTCGTGAGCAGTACTTC
TRBJ2-7,TRBD2,TRBV5-1,medium-sized,CASSDGTSGRVREQYF,TGCGCCAGCAGCGACGGGACTAGCGGGAGGGTAAGAGAGCAGTACTTC
TRBJ2-1,TRBD2,TRBV5-4,-,CASSPGVAGTWGNEQFF,TGTGCCAGCAGCCCCGGGGTAGCGGGGACTTGGGGGAATGAGCAGTTCTTC
TRBJ1-5,TRBD1,TRBV7-2,-,CASVLDRGSNQPQHF,TGTGCCAGCGTACTAGACAGGGGGTCAAATCAGCCCCAGCATTTT
TRBJ1-2,-,TRBV7-8,once,CASSLIRGGDGYTF,TGTGCCAGCAGCTTAATCAGGGGTGGAGATGGCTACACCTTC
TRBJ1-3,TRBD1,TRBV9,-,CASSVGQGATGNTIYF,TGTGCCAGCAGCGTTGGGCAGGGGGCAACGGGAAACACCATATATTTT
TRBJ1-2,TRBD1,TRBV19,-,CASSMRTGPYGYTF,TGTGCCAGTAGTATGAGGACAGGTCCCTATGGCTACACCTTC
TRBJ1-6,TRBD1,TRBV6-5,-,CASSYSGQNSPLHF,TGTGCCAGCAGTTACTCGGGACAGAATTCACCCCTCCACTTT
TRBJ2-3,TRBD2,TRBV9,-,CASSVGASGSTDTQYF,TGTGCCAGCAGCGTAGGGGCTAGCGGGAGCACAGATACGCAGTATTTT
TRBJ2-7,TRBD2,TRBV2,-,CASSERAGAGEQYF,TGTGCCAGCAGTGAAAGAGCGGGAGCGGGCGAGCAGTACTTC
TRBJ2-4,TRBD1,TRBV7-8,-,CASSNTGVGEGWAKNIQYF,TGTGCCAGCAGCAACACAGGGGTGGGGGAAGGTTGGGCCAAAAACATTCAGTACTTC